The clone carrying this T cell receptor beta chain was observed a few times. Its antigen remains unidentified. Looked up from germline, CDR1 is SGHTA and CDR2 is FQGNSA. CDR3 length equals 15 residues. V gave up 5 bases and J gave up 3 bases; unmatched junction bases: 9. The data derive from a study of beta chain features in type 1 diabetes. Naive, central memory, regulatory and stem cell-like memory cells within the CD4+ compartment were sorted using CD45RO/CCR7/CD25/CD127/CD95/CD27. TCRB transcripts that were expressed got sequenced, as all of the isolated RNA had been reverse transcribed. Method: immunoSEQ multiplex PCR; TCRdb's copy keeps in-frame clones and lacks some. The data show 600,000 to 650,000 clones, about 16% seen once. Whole-study results and caveats: A potential influence of HLA type upon TCRB rearrangement remained unresolved herein.

The material sequenced was naive CD4+ T cells from blood. This TCR was sampled from a man in his late teens or twenties in good health. The V gene is TRBV7-2, the J gene TRBJ1-2; 7 bases fit TRBD1. The CDR3 bases are TGTGCCAGCAGCCCGAGACAGGGTATTCACTATGGCTACACCTTC. Its translation: CASSPRQGIHYGYTF.